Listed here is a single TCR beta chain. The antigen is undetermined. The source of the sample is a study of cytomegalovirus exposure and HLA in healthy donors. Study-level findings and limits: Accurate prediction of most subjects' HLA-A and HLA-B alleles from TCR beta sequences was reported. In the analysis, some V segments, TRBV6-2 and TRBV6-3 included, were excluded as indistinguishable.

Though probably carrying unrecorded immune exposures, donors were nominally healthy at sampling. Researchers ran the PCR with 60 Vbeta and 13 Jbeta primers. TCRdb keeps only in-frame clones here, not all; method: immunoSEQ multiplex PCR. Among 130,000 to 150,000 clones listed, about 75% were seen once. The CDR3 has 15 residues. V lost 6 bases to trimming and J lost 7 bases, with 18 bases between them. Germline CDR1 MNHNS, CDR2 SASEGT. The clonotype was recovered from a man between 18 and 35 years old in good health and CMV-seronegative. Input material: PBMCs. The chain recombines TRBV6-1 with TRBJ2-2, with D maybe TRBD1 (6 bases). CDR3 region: CASRGDRSPGGELFF. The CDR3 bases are TGTGCCAGCAGGGGTGACAGGTCCCCAGGCGGGGAGCTGTTTTTT.